Following are 23 T cell receptor beta chains from one sample sequenced in a study of T cell responses to AZD1222 COVID-19 vaccine. Using immunoSEQ multiplex PCR, the repertoire was profiled, and TCRdb retains in-frame clones only, with some absent. Found here are about 150,000 clones, roughly 90% of them singletons; the top ten hold roughly 3.3%. The sample was peripheral blood, taken 28 days after the second AZD1222 dose. Every receptor here comes from an adult who received the AZD1222 COVID-19 vaccine.

CDR3 sequence: CASSLGIDWDEQYF. Here the CDR3 DNA reads TGTGCCAGCAGTTTGGGTATAGATTGGGACGAGCAGTACTTC. This chain joins TRBV28 and TRBJ2-7; D is unclear. The CDR3 spans 14 residues. Germline values: CDR1 MDHEN, CDR2 SYDVKM. Between the trimmed V and J ends, which lost 3 bases and 5 bases, there was a span of 14 bases.

The chain links TRBV11-2 to TRBJ1-5; D gene uncertain. Germline V gives CDR1 SGHAT, CDR2 FQNNGV. This CDR3 is 17 amino acids long. The V end lost 5 bases, the J end lost 2 bases, and 19 bases lay between the germline ends. CDR3 DNA sequence: TGTGCCAGCAGCCCATTCAAAGACAAGCAGGGCAATCAGCCCCAGCATTTT. It codes for CASSPFKDKQGNQPQHF.

The chain links TRBV24-1 to TRBJ1-5; perhaps TRBD1 as D (5 bases). The CDR3 totals 14 residues. V dropped 4 bases and J dropped 6 bases, with 12 bases sitting between them. CDR1 is KGHDR, CDR2 SFDVKD, per germline. The DNA of the CDR3 is TGTGCCACCAGTGAGTCAGGGCTCGGTCAGCCCCAGCATTTT. It codes for CATSESGLGQPQHF.

This chain links TRBV4-2 with TRBJ1-3; D unclear. This CDR3 has 15 amino acids. Germline-derived CDR1 and CDR2 are LGHNA and YNFKEQ. Trimming stripped 0 bases from V and 1 base from J, with 7 bases between. The CDR3, as DNA: TGTGCCAGCAGCCAAGATCTGGGGTCTGGAAACACCATATATTTT. It yields the protein CASSQDLGSGNTIYF.

The V call is TRBV27, the J call TRBJ1-5, with TRBD1 as a possible D gene (5 bases). Germline V CDR1 and CDR2: MNHEY, SMNVEV (reference sequence). The CDR3 spans 13 residues. The V end lost 9 bases, the J end lost 2 bases, and 11 bases lay between the germline ends. The CDR3 DNA follows: TGTGCCAGTTGGACACCAGGCAATCAGCCCCAGCATTTT. Translated: CASWTPGNQPQHF.

The count of this clone is one. V and J are TRBV5-1 and TRBJ2-3; 8 bases align to TRBD1. The V and J ends lost 2 bases and 0 bases, in that order; junction bases with no gene match: 8. Germline CDR1 is SGHRS and CDR2 is YFSETQ. The CDR3 is 17 amino acids. CDR3 region: CASSLDSGGPSTDTQYF. CDR3 bases: TGCGCCAGCAGCTTAGACTCAGGGGGCCCAAGCACAGATACGCAGTATTTT.

This clone was recorded only once. The chain joins TRBV6-5 to TRBJ1-5; D gene uncertain. CDR3 length: 15 amino acids. V lost 7 bases to trimming and J lost 0 bases, with 13 bases between them. In germline, CDR1 is MNHEY, CDR2 SVGAGI. The CDR3 region has the DNA TGTGCCAGCATACGGGGAAGTACTAGCAATCAGCCCCAGCATTTT. It codes for CASIRGSTSNQPQHF.

The V call is TRBV3-1 (or the pseudogene TRBV3-2), the J call TRBJ1-1; 7 nucleotides line up with TRBD1. After removal of 7 bases from V and 4 bases from J, the junction contained 15 bases not matched to a gene. From germline, CDR1 is LGHDT and CDR2 YNNKEL (reference sequence). The CDR3 loop spans 16 amino acids. In DNA, the CDR3 is TGTGCCAGCAACTCCTGGAGCAGGGGGGGCTTCACTGAAGCTTTCTTT. Translation gives CASNSWSRGGFTEAFF.

This clone was seen just once. The chain uses TRBV12-5 and TRBJ2-7; 7 bases line up with TRBD1. The CDR3 has 15 amino acids. Germline CDR1 and CDR2: LGHNT and FRNRAP. J gave up 3 bases and V 0 bases, and 5 bases lay outside the gene matches. Written as DNA, the CDR3 is TGTGCTAGTGGTTTGGTACAGGGGTTTGGCTACGAGCAGTACTTC. It encodes CASGLVQGFGYEQYF.

V is TRBV6-5 and J is TRBJ2-7; 7 positions agree with TRBD2. V lost 7 bases to trimming and J lost 3 bases; unmatched junction nucleotides: 9. Looked up from germline, CDR1 is MNHEY and CDR2 is SVGAGI. CDR3 size: 14 residues. CDR3 sequence (DNA): TGTGCCAGCACCCGAGGGCGGGAGAACTACGAGCAGTACTTC. Residues: CASTRGRENYEQYF.

V gene TRBV6-2 or TRBV6-3 combines with J gene TRBJ2-2, with D perhaps TRBD1 or TRBD2 (6 bases each). CDR3 length: 15 amino acids. Germline V lookup: CDR1 MNHEY, CDR2 SVGEGT. The V and J ends lost 5 bases and 3 bases respectively, with 13 bases between them. CDR3 DNA sequence: TGTGCCAGCAGTGATAGCGGACAGTACACCGGGGAGCTGTTTTTT. Protein product: CASSDSGQYTGELFF.

The chain employs TRBV7-3 and TRBJ2-2, with 9 bases aligning to TRBD2. Trimming at V came to 5 bases and at J to 3 bases, leaving 4 bases not matched to a gene. CDR3 length: 15 amino acids. The V gene's germline CDR1 is SGHTA and CDR2 FQGTGA. The CDR3 reads CASSRGTSYTGELFF. CDR3 nucleotides: TGTGCCAGCAGCCGTGGGACTAGCTACACCGGGGAGCTGTTTTTT.

The gene calls are TRBV7-8 and TRBJ1-1, with D perhaps matching TRBD1 (6 bases). V was trimmed by 5 bases and J by 9 bases, leaving 19 bases between them. Germline V CDR1 and CDR2: SGHVS, FQNEAQ. This CDR3 has 14 amino acids. The CDR3 region is CASSAGHQVGKAFF. The CDR3 nucleotides are TGTGCCAGCAGCGCGGGACACCAGGTTGGAAAAGCTTTCTTT.

V and J are TRBV28 and TRBJ1-3, with a possible D match to TRBD1 (5 bases). Trimming took off 4 bases at V and 0 bases at J, with 13 bases between the two ends. Germline lookup yields CDR1 MDHEN and CDR2 SYDVKM. This CDR3 is built from 16 residues. The CDR3, as DNA: TGTGCCAGCAGTTCAACCGGACAAATCTCTGGAAACACCATATATTTT. It yields the protein CASSSTGQISGNTIYF.

The J gene is TRBJ1-1, the V gene TRBV11-3, with TRBD1 matching over 7 bases. The junction had 7 bases not matched to a gene; V was cut back by 4 bases and J by 8 bases. This CDR3 has 13 residues. Germline lookup yields CDR1 SGHNT and CDR2 YENEEA. CDR3 loop: CASSSTGFGEAFF. The CDR3 DNA sequence: TGTGCCAGCAGCTCGACAGGGTTCGGCGAAGCTTTCTTT.

The J gene is TRBJ1-6, the V gene TRBV5-1, with D perhaps matching TRBD1 (6 bases). CDR1 and CDR2 from the germline V gene are SGHRS and YFSETQ. CDR3 length equals 20 residues. Trimming removed 1 base from V and 0 bases from J, with 20 bases in between. CDR3 loop: CASSLRGQIPTSSYNSPLHF. CDR3 DNA sequence: TGCGCCAGCAGCTTGCGCGGACAGATACCCACCAGCTCCTATAATTCACCCCTCCACTTT.

The V call is TRBV11-2, the J call TRBJ2-7; a possible D gene is TRBD1 (5 bases). The CDR3 has 15 amino acids. Trimming pared 0 bases from V and 3 bases from J, leaving 12 bases between. The germline V gene encodes CDR1 SGHAT and CDR2 FQNNGV. CDR3 coding DNA: TGTGCCAGCAGCTTAGATGGCGCAGGGTACTACGAGCAGTACTTC. Protein product: CASSLDGAGYYEQYF. The full variable domain, with the rest looked up from reference TRBV11-2 and TRBJ2-7, is EAGVAQSPRYKIIEKRQSVAFWCNPISGHATLYWYQQILGQGPKLLIQFQNNGVVDDSQLPKDRFSAERLKGVDSTLKIQPAKLEDSAVYLCASSLDGAGYYEQYFGPGTRLTVT.

The chain carries TRBV5-4 and TRBJ1-3, with D unresolved. Germline CDR1 is SGHNT and CDR2 is YYREEE (reference sequence). The V end was cut by 1 base, the J end by 0 bases, with 5 bases between. The CDR3 is 14 residues long. This chain's CDR3 is CASSLRGSGNTIYF. The CDR3 DNA reads as TGTGCCAGCAGCTTGCGGGGCTCTGGAAACACCATATATTTT.

This CDR3 reads CAGGPGDTPPDTF. In DNA, the CDR3 is TGTGCCGGCGGACCTGGGGACACGCCGCCTGACACCTTC. The chain couples TRBV19 to TRBJ1-2; possible D gene TRBD1, 6 bases. The V end lost 11 bases, the J end lost 12 bases, and 25 bases lay between the germline ends. The CDR3 has 13 amino acids. Germline CDR1 LNHDA, CDR2 SQIVND (reference sequence).

The J gene is TRBJ1-3, the V gene TRBV7-2; no clear D gene. The ends were cut back, 1 base at V and 0 bases at J, with 4 bases in the middle. CDR3 length equals 14 residues. The V gene's germline CDR1 is SGHTA and CDR2 FQGNSA. CDR3 nucleotides: TGTGCCAGCAGCTTAGGTCTCTCTGGAAACACCATATATTTT. This codes for CASSLGLSGNTIYF.

V is TRBV7-9 and J is TRBJ1-3; no clear D. V was pared by 1 base and J by 0 bases, with 10 bases between. Germline CDR1 is SEHNR and CDR2 is FQNEAQ (reference sequence). The CDR3 is 16 amino acids. CDR3 sequence (DNA): TGTGCCAGCAGCTTAGATCCAGGTTCCTCTGGAAACACCATATATTTT. It is translated as CASSLDPGSSGNTIYF.

CDR3 sequence reads: CAWSWGGSYEQYF. CDR3 nucleotide sequence: TGTGCCTGGAGTTGGGGGGGATCCTACGAGCAGTACTTC. V is TRBV30 and J is TRBJ2-7; 7 bases agree with TRBD2. The ends lost 2 bases at V and 1 base at J; junction bases unmatched: 2. This CDR3 has 13 residues. The germline V gene has CDR1 GTSNPN and CDR2 SVGIG (reference sequence).

The chain carries TRBV15 and TRBJ2-1; TRBD2 agrees at 11 bases. The CDR3 spans 16 residues. The V gene end was trimmed by 0 bases and the J gene end by 2 bases; junction bases not matched to a gene: 0. CDR1 and CDR2 (germline): LNHNV, YYDKDF (reference sequence). CDR3 sequence reads: CATSRELAGAYNEQFF. The CDR3, as DNA: TGTGCCACCAGCAGAGAACTAGCGGGAGCCTACAATGAGCAGTTCTTC.